The 29 T cell receptor beta chains listed next were all sequenced from one sample in a study of vaccination effects on CD4 cells after COVID-19. The protocol was immunoSEQ multiplex PCR, while the TCRdb copy is restricted to in-frame clones and leaves out a portion. Here the sample spans about 53,000 clones, 65% to 80% being singletons. At the end of about 9 days of culture, CD4+ T cells were isolated. Their target antigens are unknown. The specimen was CD4+ T cells from PBMCs cultured without peptide, collected before COVID-19 vaccination. Every receptor here comes from a human donor who received a COVID-19 vaccine.

The CDR3 DNA follows: TGTGCCAGCAGCTTGCGGGGGGGTTACAATGAGCAGTTCTTC. This encodes CASSLRGGYNEQFF. This rearrangement joins TRBV7-3 to TRBJ2-1; 9 nucleotides match TRBD2. The CDR3 spans 14 residues. Per the germline V gene, CDR1 is SGHTA and CDR2 is FQGTGA. V was clipped by 3 bases and J by 4 bases; unmatched bases: 1.

This chain links TRBV29-1 with TRBJ2-3; no firm D call. Germline assignment: CDR1 SQVTM and CDR2 ANQGSEA. V gave up 4 bases and J gave up 2 bases, with 10 bases separating them. The CDR3 consists of 13 residues. The CDR3: CSVGRGYTDTQYF. The CDR3 nucleotides read TGCAGCGTTGGGCGCGGTTACACAGATACGCAGTATTTT.

V is TRBV24-1 and J is TRBJ1-4, with D possibly TRBD1 on 5 matching bases. The germline V gene has CDR1 KGHDR and CDR2 SFDVKD. V dropped 4 bases and J dropped 4 bases, with 12 bases sitting between them. This CDR3 region has 15 residues. CDR3 loop: CATSDGTGVNEKLFF. The CDR3 DNA follows: TGTGCCACCAGTGACGGGACGGGGGTTAATGAAAAACTGTTTTTT.

This chain connects TRBV2 to TRBJ1-4, with 8 bases identical to TRBD1. The CDR3 spans 18 residues. CDR1 is SNHLY, CDR2 FYNNEI, per germline. V lost 5 bases, J lost 4 bases, and 15 bases stayed unmatched. The CDR3 DNA reads TGTGCCAGCAGTCACATGCTAGGACAGGGTTTGGGTAATGAAAAACTGTTTTTT. Encoded protein: CASSHMLGQGLGNEKLFF.

V is TRBV7-2 and J is TRBJ2-5; D may correspond to TRBD1 or TRBD2 (5 bases each). V lost 5 bases, J lost 1 base, and 11 bases lay in between. From germline, CDR1 is SGHTA and CDR2 FQGNSA. The CDR3 totals 14 residues. CDR3: CASSRPGTQETQYF. In DNA, the CDR3 is TGTGCCAGCAGCCGGCCGGGGACCCAAGAGACCCAGTACTTC.

This chain joins TRBV10-3 and TRBJ1-2; D is uncertain. Trimming pared 3 bases from V and 8 bases from J, leaving 16 bases between. CDR1 is ENHRY and CDR2 is SYGVKD in the germline V gene. The CDR3 totals 14 residues. CDR3 loop: CAISDHTSARGYTF. Here the CDR3 DNA reads TGTGCCATCAGTGACCACACTAGCGCGAGGGGCTACACCTTC.

The genes are TRBV24-1 and TRBJ2-2; D is possibly TRBD2 (7 bases). Trimming took 9 bases from V and 0 from J, leaving 16 bases between them. Germline V lookup: CDR1 KGHDR, CDR2 SFDVKD. The CDR3 consists of 16 residues. The CDR3, as DNA: TGTGCCACCGCGGGGGCCGAGGCCCCGAACACCGGGGAGCTGTTTTTT. Its translation is CATAGAEAPNTGELFF.

This clone has just a few counts. The chain has TRBV18 and TRBJ2-1; TRBD1 matches at 7 bases. From germline, CDR1 is KGHSH and CDR2 LQKENI. The trim removed 3 bases at V and 13 bases at J, leaving 12 bases unmatched. The CDR3 runs to 14 residues. The CDR3 region has the DNA TGTGCCAGCTCACCGGCACAACAGGGGAGAGCCCAGTTCTTC. Protein sequence: CASSPAQQGRAQFF. Full variable domain (remainder filled in from reference TRBV18 and TRBJ2-1): NAGVMQNPRHLVRRRGQEARLRCSPMKGHSHVYWYRQLPEEGLKFMVYLQKENIIDESGMPKERFSAEFPKEGPSILRIQQVVRGDSAAYFCASSPAQQGRAQFFGPGTRLTVL.

V usage is TRBV5-6 and J usage is TRBJ2-1; 16 bases map to TRBD2. V dropped 1 base and J dropped 8; count of bases not matched to a gene: 6. The germline V gene has CDR1 SGHDT and CDR2 YYEEEE. The CDR3 has 17 residues. The chain's CDR3 is CASSLPGLAGGPHEQFF. CDR3 DNA sequence: TGTGCCAGCAGCTTGCCGGGACTAGCGGGGGGGCCACATGAGCAGTTCTTC.

The chain employs TRBV15 and TRBJ1-1; no firm D call. The CDR3 consists of 14 residues. Trimming took off 3 bases at V and 7 bases at J, with 15 bases between the two ends. Looked up from germline, CDR1 is LNHNV and CDR2 is YYDKDF (reference sequence). CDR3 in DNA: TGTGCCACCAGCAGCCGTAAGACTTCCGATGAAGCTTTCTTT. It encodes CATSSRKTSDEAFF.

This clone was counted a few times. The J gene is TRBJ2-7, the V gene TRBV21-1; the listed D gene, TRBD2, was not tested against the DNA. TRBV21-1 is noted as a pseudogene. The CDR3 has 14 amino acids. The CDR3 is CASSSTEGSYEQYV. In DNA, the CDR3 is TGTGCCAGCAGCAGTACTGAGGGCTCCTACGAGCAGTACGTC.

This clone was recorded a few times. The rearrangement links TRBV10-1 to TRBJ2-1; D is tentatively TRBD1 or TRBD2 (5 bases each). Germline CDR1 WNHNN, CDR2 SYGVQD (reference sequence). V lost 1 base and J 7 bases, leaving 11 bases between the germline ends. This CDR3 is built from 14 residues. CDR3 region: CASSELGRENEQFF. CDR3 nucleotides: TGCGCCAGCAGTGAGTTGGGACGGGAAAATGAGCAGTTCTTC.

V is TRBV6-5 and J is TRBJ2-7, with 8 positions matching TRBD1. Germline assignment: CDR1 MNHEY and CDR2 SVGAGI. After removal of 11 bases from V and 5 bases from J, the junction contained 11 bases not matched to a gene. The CDR3 is 13 residues long. This CDR3 reads CACQAAGGNEQYV. Here the CDR3 DNA reads TGTGCCTGCCAGGCGGCAGGGGGCAACGAGCAGTACGTC.

This clone was seen a single time. The rearrangement joins TRBV15 to TRBJ1-1; D may be TRBD1 (5 bases). V lost 0 bases, J lost 5 bases, and 7 bases lay in between. The CDR3 runs 13 residues. Germline V gene lookup returns CDR1 LNHNV and CDR2 YYDKDF (reference sequence). Here the CDR3 DNA reads TGTGCCACCAGCAGAGATTGGGGGACTGAAGCTTTCTTT. This sequence encodes CATSRDWGTEAFF. The complete variable domain, with remaining parts taken from reference TRBV15 and TRBJ1-1, reads DAMVIQNPRYQVTQFGKPVTLSCSQTLNHNVMYWYQQKSSQAPKLLFHYYDKDFNNEADTPDNFQSRRPNTSFCFLDIRSPGLGDTAMYLCATSRDWGTEAFFGQGTRLTVV.

This chain uses TRBV27 with TRBJ2-7; 9 nucleotides line up with TRBD1. Germline V CDR1 and CDR2: MNHEY, SMNVEV (reference sequence). The CDR3 contains 17 residues. The V and J ends lost 7 bases and 4 bases, in that order; junction bases with no gene match: 17. The CDR3: CASNPKGQGGSLYEQYV. CDR3 bases: TGTGCCAGCAATCCCAAGGGACAGGGAGGTTCCCTTTACGAGCAGTACGTC.

The chain combines TRBV2 with TRBJ1-5; unclear D gene. The V and J ends lost 4 bases and 7 bases respectively, with 11 bases between them. The CDR3 covers 13 residues. Germline V lookup: CDR1 SNHLY, CDR2 FYNNEI. The CDR3, as DNA: TGTGCCAGCAGTGTTAATACGGCCCAGCCCCAGCATTTT. Translation: CASSVNTAQPQHF.

The chain uses TRBV28 and TRBJ1-1, with D unclear. This CDR3 comprises 14 residues. Trimming removed 6 bases from V and 4 bases from J, with 15 bases in between. Germline assignment: CDR1 MDHEN and CDR2 SYDVKM. The CDR3 protein is CASSTAMTVTEAFF. As DNA, the CDR3 is TGTGCCAGCAGCACAGCAATGACGGTCACTGAAGCTTTCTTT.

This clone came up a few times. The CDR3 reads CASSPLTSTGQQYV. The CDR3 region has the DNA TGTGCCAGCAGCCCTCTCACCTCAACAGGGCAGCAGTACGTC. The chain is built from TRBV14 and TRBJ2-7, with a weak D call TRBD1 (6 bases). V lost 4 bases, J lost 8 bases, and 18 bases lay in between. CDR3 length: 14 residues. CDR1 is SGHDN, CDR2 FVKESK, per germline.

V usage is TRBV25-1 and J usage is TRBJ1-4; the D gene is possibly TRBD1 (5 bases). V lost 3 bases and J 7 bases, leaving 18 bases between the germline ends. The CDR3 contains 16 residues. The germline CDR1 and CDR2 sequences are MGHDK and SYGVNS. This CDR3 is CASSEGTDNFSEKLFF. In DNA form, the CDR3 reads TGTGCCAGCAGTGAGGGGACGGACAACTTTTCTGAAAAACTGTTTTTT.

V usage is TRBV2 and J usage is TRBJ2-3; D unresolved. The germline V gene has CDR1 SNHLY and CDR2 FYNNEI. The CDR3 covers 11 residues. Trimming removed 3 bases at V and 6 bases at J, with 4 bases between. CDR3 in amino acids: CASSDQDTQYF. DNA for the CDR3: TGTGCCAGCAGTGATCAGGATACGCAGTATTTT.

The chain joins TRBV3-1 (or the pseudogene TRBV3-2) to TRBJ2-1; TRBD2 matches 12 bases. V lost 4 bases and J lost 10; bases outside the gene matches: 11. The germline V gene has CDR1 LGHDT and CDR2 YNNKEL (reference sequence). CDR3 length: 16 amino acids. CDR3 protein: CASSRGLLAGGDEQFF. In nucleotides, the CDR3 is TGTGCCAGCAGCCGGGGCTTGCTAGCGGGGGGGGACGAGCAGTTCTTC.

The chain recombines TRBV6-5 with TRBJ2-3; D remains ambiguous. Deletions cut 5 bases from V and 5 bases from J, with 14 bases between. The CDR3 runs to 14 residues. The germline gives CDR1 MNHEY, CDR2 SVGAGI. CDR3 protein: CASSPWLNEDTQYF. The CDR3 DNA sequence: TGTGCCAGCAGTCCTTGGCTGAATGAAGATACGCAGTATTTT.

V gene TRBV11-3 combines with J gene TRBJ2-1; weak D call: TRBD2 (7 bases). There are 15 residues in the CDR3. V lost 5 bases to trimming and J lost 8 bases, with 19 bases between them. Germline loops: CDR1 SGHNT, CDR2 YENEEA. CDR3 in DNA: TGTGCCAGCAGCCTAGTGGGGGGGGGCATGGATGAGCAGTTCTTC. Protein sequence: CASSLVGGGMDEQFF.

V and J are TRBV30 and TRBJ1-2; no reliable D call. Deletions cut 2 bases from V and 3 bases from J, with 10 bases between. CDR1 and CDR2 (germline): GTSNPN, SVGIG (reference sequence). This CDR3 region has 13 residues. The CDR3 is CAWSPYSDYGYTF. Written as DNA, the CDR3 is TGTGCCTGGAGTCCGTACTCAGACTATGGCTACACCTTC.

This chain uses TRBV19 with TRBJ1-1; 9 bases line up with TRBD1. Unmatched junction bases numbered 1, after V lost 4 bases and J lost 1 base. Germline V CDR1 and CDR2: LNHDA, SQIVND (reference sequence). The CDR3 sequence is 14 residues long. In DNA, the CDR3 is TGTGCCAGTAGTAAGACAGGGGGGAACACTGAAGCTTTCTTT. This sequence encodes CASSKTGGNTEAFF.

A single count supports this clone. This chain uses TRBV5-1 with TRBJ1-3, with D tentatively TRBD1 (6 bases). The germline CDR1 and CDR2 sequences are SGHRS and YFSETQ. The CDR3 is 14 amino acids. V lost 5 bases and J lost 3, with 12 bases in between. The CDR3 protein is CASSPTGFGNTIYF. CDR3 sequence (DNA): TGCGCCAGCAGTCCAACAGGGTTTGGAAACACCATATATTTT.

V usage is TRBV27 and J usage is TRBJ2-1, with TRBD2 matching 12 bases. Trimming cost V 4 bases and J 5 bases; bases outside gene matches: 3. The CDR3 is made up of 15 amino acids. Germline V gives CDR1 MNHEY, CDR2 SMNVEV (reference sequence). The CDR3 nucleotides are TGTGCCAGCAGTTCTCTAGCGGGGGGGGACAATGAGCAGTTCTTC. This codes for CASSSLAGGDNEQFF.

The gene calls are TRBV7-3 and TRBJ2-5; D unresolved. The germline CDR1 and CDR2 sequences are SGHTA and FQGTGA. V lost 2 bases to trimming and J lost 3 bases, with 7 bases between them. The CDR3 is made up of 13 amino acids. For the CDR3, the DNA is TGTGCCAGCAGCTTATTAGGCGAAGAGACCCAGTACTTC. This encodes CASSLLGEETQYF.

This rearrangement joins TRBV5-1 to TRBJ2-2; possibly TRBD1 for D (7 bases). The V and J ends lost 4 bases and 4 bases respectively, with 20 bases between them. The CDR3 runs to 17 residues. Germline values: CDR1 SGHRS, CDR2 YFSETQ. The CDR3 protein is CASSAYRGGGLTGELFF. The CDR3 DNA reads as TGCGCCAGCAGCGCCTACAGGGGAGGTGGTCTCACCGGGGAGCTGTTTTTT.